This T cell receptor (beta chain) was profiled in a study of cytomegalovirus exposure and HLA in healthy donors. The study's findings and limits: In a later analysis, at a false discovery rate of 0.05, 17,000 or so TCR beta sequences matched HLA alleles. There were some V segments, including TRBV6-2 and TRBV6-3, excluded as indistinguishable.

With regard to this clone: Its antigen is undetermined.

Healthy bone marrow donors made up the donors. PCR involved 60 Vbeta and 13 Jbeta primers. Assay used: immunoSEQ multiplex PCR; TCRdb lists only in-frame clones, some missing. The sample carries under 200,000 clones, more than 80% recorded once. V was cut by 1 base and J by 2 bases, with 13 bases left in between. Germline values: CDR1 LGHNA, CDR2 YSLEER. There are 16 residues in the CDR3. Sequenced sample: PBMCs. The chain links TRBV4-3 to TRBJ2-3; D might be TRBD1 (6 bases). The sequence derives from a woman in her fifties or sixties in good health and CMV-seropositive. In DNA, the CDR3 is TGCGCCAGCAGCCAAGGGCAGGGGTCAATCACAGATACGCAGTATTTT. It specifies CASSQGQGSITDTQYF.